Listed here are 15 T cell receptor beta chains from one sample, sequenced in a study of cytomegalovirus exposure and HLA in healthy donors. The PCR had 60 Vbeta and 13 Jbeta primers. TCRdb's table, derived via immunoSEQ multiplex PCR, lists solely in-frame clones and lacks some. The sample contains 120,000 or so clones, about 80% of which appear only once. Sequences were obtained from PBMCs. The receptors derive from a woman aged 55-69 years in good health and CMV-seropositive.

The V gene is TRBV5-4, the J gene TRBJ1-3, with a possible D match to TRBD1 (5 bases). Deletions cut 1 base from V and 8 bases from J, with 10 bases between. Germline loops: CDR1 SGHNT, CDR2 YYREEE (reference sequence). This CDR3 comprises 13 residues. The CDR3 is CASSLRGGDTIYF. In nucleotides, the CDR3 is TGTGCCAGCAGCTTGAGGGGCGGGGACACCATATATTTT. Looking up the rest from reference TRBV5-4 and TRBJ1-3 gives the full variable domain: ETGVTQSPTHLIKTRGQQVTLRCSSQSGHNTVSWYQQALGQGPQFIFQYYREEENGRGNFPPRFSGLQFPNYSSELNVNALELDDSALYLCASSLRGGDTIYFGEGSWLTVV.

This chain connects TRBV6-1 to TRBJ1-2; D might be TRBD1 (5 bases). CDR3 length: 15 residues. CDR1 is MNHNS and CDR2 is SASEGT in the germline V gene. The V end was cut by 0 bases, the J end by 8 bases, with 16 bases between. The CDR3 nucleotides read TGTGCCAGCAGTGAAGCCTCAGGGCCTCCTGGGGGCTACACCTTC. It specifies CASSEASGPPGGYTF.

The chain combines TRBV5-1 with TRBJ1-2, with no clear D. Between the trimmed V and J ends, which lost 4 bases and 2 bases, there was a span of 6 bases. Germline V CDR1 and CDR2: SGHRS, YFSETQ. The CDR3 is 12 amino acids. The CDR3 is CASSPSNYGYTF. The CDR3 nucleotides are TGCGCCAGCAGCCCTTCGAACTATGGCTACACCTTC.

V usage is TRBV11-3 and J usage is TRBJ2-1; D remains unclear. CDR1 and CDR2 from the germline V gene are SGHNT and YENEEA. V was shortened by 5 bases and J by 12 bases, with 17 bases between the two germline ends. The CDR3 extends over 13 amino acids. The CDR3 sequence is CASSLSPDSGQFF. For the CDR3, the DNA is TGTGCCAGCAGCCTAAGCCCTGATTCGGGGCAGTTCTTC.

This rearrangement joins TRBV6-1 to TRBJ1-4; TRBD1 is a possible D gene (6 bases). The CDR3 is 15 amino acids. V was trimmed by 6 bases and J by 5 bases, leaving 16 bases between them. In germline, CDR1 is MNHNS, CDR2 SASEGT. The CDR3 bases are TGTGCCAGCAGGGGGGCAGGGCAGGGGAATGAAAAACTGTTTTTT. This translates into CASRGAGQGNEKLFF.

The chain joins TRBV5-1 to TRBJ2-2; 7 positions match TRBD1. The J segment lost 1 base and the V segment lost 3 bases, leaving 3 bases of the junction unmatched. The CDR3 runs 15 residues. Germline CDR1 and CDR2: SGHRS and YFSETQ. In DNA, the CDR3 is TGCGCCAGCAGCTCCGGGACAGTGAACACCGGGGAGCTGTTTTTT. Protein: CASSSGTVNTGELFF.

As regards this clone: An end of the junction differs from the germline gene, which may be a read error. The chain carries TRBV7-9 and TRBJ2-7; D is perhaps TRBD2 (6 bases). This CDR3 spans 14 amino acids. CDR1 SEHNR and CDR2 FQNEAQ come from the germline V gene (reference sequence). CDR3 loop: CSSSLVGLIYEQYF. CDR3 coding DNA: TGTTCCAGCAGCTTAGTAGGACTAATCTACGAGCAGTACTTC.

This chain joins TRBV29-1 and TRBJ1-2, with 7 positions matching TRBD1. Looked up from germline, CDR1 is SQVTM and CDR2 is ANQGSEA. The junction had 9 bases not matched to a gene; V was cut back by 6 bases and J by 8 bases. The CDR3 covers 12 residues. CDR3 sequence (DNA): TGCAGCGTACAGGGGCGACTAGAAGGCTACACCTTC. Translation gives CSVQGRLEGYTF.

In DNA form, the CDR3 reads TGCGCCAGCAGCTTGGCCATCGGACAGGGAAGAGAGACCCAGTACTTC. This gives the protein CASSLAIGQGRETQYF. The chain uses TRBV5-1 and TRBJ2-5; 8 bases are shared with TRBD1. CDR3 length equals 16 residues. Germline loops: CDR1 SGHRS, CDR2 YFSETQ. Trimming took 0 bases from V and 4 from J; bases not matched to a gene: 8. The full variable domain, completed using reference TRBV5-1 and TRBJ2-5, is KAGVTQTPRYLIKTRGQQVTLSCSPISGHRSVSWYQQTPGQGLQFLFEYFSETQRNKGNFPGRFSGRQFSNSRSEMNVSTLELGDSALYLCASSLAIGQGRETQYFGPGTRLLVL.

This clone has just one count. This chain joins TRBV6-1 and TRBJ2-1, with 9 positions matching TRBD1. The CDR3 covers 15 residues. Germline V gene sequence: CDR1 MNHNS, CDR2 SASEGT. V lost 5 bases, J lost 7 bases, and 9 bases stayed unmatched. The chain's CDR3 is CASSISEDRGNEQFF. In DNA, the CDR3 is TGTGCCAGCAGTATTAGCGAGGACAGGGGTAATGAGCAGTTCTTC.

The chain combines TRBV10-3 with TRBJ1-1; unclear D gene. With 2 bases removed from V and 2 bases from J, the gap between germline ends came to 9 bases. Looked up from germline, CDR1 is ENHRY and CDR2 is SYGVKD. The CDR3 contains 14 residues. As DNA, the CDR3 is TGTGCCATCAGTGAGAGGCAGGCTAACACTGAAGCTTTCTTT. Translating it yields CAISERQANTEAFF.

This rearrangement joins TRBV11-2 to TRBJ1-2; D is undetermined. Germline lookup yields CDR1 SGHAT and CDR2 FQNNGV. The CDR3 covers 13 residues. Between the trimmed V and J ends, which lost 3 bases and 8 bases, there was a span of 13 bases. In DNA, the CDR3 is TGTGCCAGCAGCTTGGTACAGCCCTTGGGCTACACCTTC. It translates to CASSLVQPLGYTF.

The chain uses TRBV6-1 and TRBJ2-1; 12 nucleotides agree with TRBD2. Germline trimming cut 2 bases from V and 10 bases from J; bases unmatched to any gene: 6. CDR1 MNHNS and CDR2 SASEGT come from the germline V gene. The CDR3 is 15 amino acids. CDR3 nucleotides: TGTGCCAGCAGTGAACTAGCGGGAGGGCCAGGAGAGCAGTTCTTC. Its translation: CASSELAGGPGEQFF.

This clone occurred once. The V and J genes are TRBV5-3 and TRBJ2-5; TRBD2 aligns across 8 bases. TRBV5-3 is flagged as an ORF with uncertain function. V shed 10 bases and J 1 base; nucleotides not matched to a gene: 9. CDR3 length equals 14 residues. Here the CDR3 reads CADPKREIQETQYF. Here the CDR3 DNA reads TGTGCCGACCCAAAGCGGGAGATCCAAGAGACCCAGTACTTC.

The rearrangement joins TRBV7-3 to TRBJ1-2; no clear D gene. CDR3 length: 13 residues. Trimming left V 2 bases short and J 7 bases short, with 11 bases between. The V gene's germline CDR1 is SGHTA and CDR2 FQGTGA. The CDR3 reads CASSLSPSGGYTF. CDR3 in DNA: TGTGCCAGCAGCTTATCACCCTCGGGTGGCTACACCTTC.